A selection of T cell receptor beta chains follows, all from one sample in a study of cytomegalovirus exposure and HLA in healthy donors. Some clones are missing from TCRdb's copy, which holds only in-frame ones; the method was immunoSEQ multiplex PCR. The sample shows roughly 140,000 clones, roughly 80% of them seen only once. Material: PBMCs. The receptor source for this set is a man in his forties in good health and CMV-seropositive. Each CDR3 is given with its conserved first and last residue. The D gene is left open where the match is weak. Some rows have no size entry. The others give once, few or many, or a class for an expanded clone.

J gene: TRBJ2-7
clone size: NA
D gene: TRBD2
V gene: TRBV27
CDR3 DNA: TGTGCCAGCAGTTTATCCCAGGGACTAGCGGAATACGAGCAGTACTTC
CDR3 protein: CASSLSQGLAEYEQYF

J gene: TRBJ2-7
clone size: NA
D gene: TRBD1
V gene: TRBV7-9
CDR3 DNA: TGTGCCAGCAGCTACGGGAGACAGGGGGCGCATAACAACGAGCAGTACTTC
CDR3 protein: CASSYGRQGAHNNEQYF

J gene: TRBJ1-3
clone size: NA
D gene: NA
V gene: TRBV6-6
CDR3 DNA: TGTGCCAGCAGCCGCTCGGGGTCTGGAAACACCATATATTTT
CDR3 protein: CASSRSGSGNTIYF

J gene: TRBJ2-1
clone size: NA
D gene: NA
V gene: TRBV11-3
CDR3 DNA: TGTGCCAGCAGCTCGGGGGGCGGGAGTAGATACAATGAGCAGTTCTTC
CDR3 protein: CASSSGGGSRYNEQFF

J gene: TRBJ1-6
clone size: NA
D gene: TRBD1
V gene: TRBV2
CDR3 DNA: TGTGCCAGCAGGACCGCGACCCTGACAGGGGGTAATTCACCCCTCCACTTT
CDR3 protein: CASRTATLTGGNSPLHF

J gene: TRBJ1-1
clone size: NA
D gene: TRBD1
V gene: TRBV7-6
CDR3 DNA: TGTGCCAGCAGCTCGACAGGGGGTCGGGCTTTCTTT
CDR3 protein: CASSSTGGRAFF

J gene: TRBJ2-7
clone size: few
D gene: TRBD1
V gene: TRBV27
CDR3 DNA: TGTGCCAGCAGTTTGACAGGGGTCTCCTCCTACGAGCAGTACTTC
CDR3 protein: CASSLTGVSSYEQYF

J gene: TRBJ2-3
clone size: few
D gene: NA
V gene: TRBV2
CDR3 DNA: TGTGCCAGCAGTGGCGTAGTAAATACGCAGTATTTT
CDR3 protein: CASSGVVNTQYF

J gene: TRBJ2-7
clone size: NA
D gene: NA
V gene: TRBV19
CDR3 DNA: TGTGCCAGTAGTATAGCGGACTCAAAGGAGCAGTACTTC
CDR3 protein: CASSIADSKEQYF

J gene: TRBJ1-1
clone size: NA
D gene: NA
V gene: TRBV5-1
CDR3 DNA: TGCGCCAGCAGCTTGGCGGGGGACACTGAAGCTTTCTTT
CDR3 protein: CASSLAGDTEAFF

J gene: TRBJ1-5
clone size: NA
D gene: NA
V gene: TRBV7-2
CDR3 DNA: TGTGCCAGCAGCTTAGACCAGGGGAAGAATCAGCCCCAGCATTTT
CDR3 protein: CASSLDQGKNQPQHF

J gene: TRBJ2-2
clone size: NA
D gene: TRBD2
V gene: TRBV6-1
CDR3 DNA: TGTGCCAGCAGTGAAGGTCTGGGGAGGGGTGCCCTTTCATCGCTGTTTTTT
CDR3 protein: CASSEGLGRGALSSLFF

J gene: TRBJ2-7
clone size: NA
D gene: TRBD2
V gene: TRBV9
CDR3 DNA: TGTGCCAGCAGCTCCCCGGGACTAGGGGACGAGCAGTACTTC
CDR3 protein: CASSSPGLGDEQYF

J gene: TRBJ1-5
clone size: NA
D gene: NA
V gene: TRBV5-1
CDR3 DNA: TGCGCCAGCAGCCGGGACAACAATCAGCCCCAGCATTTT
CDR3 protein: CASSRDNNQPQHF

J gene: TRBJ2-7
clone size: NA
D gene: NA
V gene: TRBV6-1
CDR3 DNA: TGTGCCAGCAGTCCCGAGCAAGTTTCCTACGAGCAGTACTTC
CDR3 protein: CASSPEQVSYEQYF

J gene: TRBJ1-1
clone size: NA
D gene: TRBD1
V gene: TRBV19
CDR3 DNA: TGTGCCAGTAGTTCAAGGACAGGGGTGGCTTTCTTT
CDR3 protein: CASSSRTGVAFF

J gene: TRBJ1-1
clone size: NA
D gene: NA
V gene: TRBV12-5
CDR3 DNA: TGTGCTAGTGGTTTCGGGATCACTGAAGCTTTCTTT
CDR3 protein: CASGFGITEAFF

J gene: TRBJ1-2
clone size: NA
D gene: TRBD1
V gene: TRBV5-1
CDR3 DNA: TGCGCCAGCAGCTTTACAGGGGGGGACTATGGCTACACCTTC
CDR3 protein: CASSFTGGDYGYTF

J gene: TRBJ2-1
clone size: NA
D gene: NA
V gene: TRBV7-9
CDR3 DNA: TGTGCCAGCAGTCATTCGGGGGTGTCCTACAATGAGCAGTTCTTC
CDR3 protein: CASSHSGVSYNEQFF

J gene: TRBJ1-4
clone size: NA
D gene: NA
V gene: TRBV7-8
CDR3 DNA: TGTGCCAGCAGCTTAGCGCCGTGGGCCGTTTTGAATGAAAAACTGTTTTTT
CDR3 protein: CASSLAPWAVLNEKLFF

J gene: TRBJ2-7
clone size: once
D gene: NA
V gene: TRBV2
CDR3 DNA: TGTGCCAGCAGTGTGGAAGGGGTCAACGAGCAGTACTTC
CDR3 protein: CASSVEGVNEQYF

J gene: TRBJ2-7
clone size: NA
D gene: NA
V gene: TRBV6-1
CDR3 DNA: TGTGCCAGCAGTGCTCCTGCCTACGAGCAGTACTTC
CDR3 protein: CASSAPAYEQYF

J gene: TRBJ2-7
clone size: NA
D gene: TRBD2
V gene: TRBV25-1
CDR3 DNA: TGTGCCAGCAGTGCTGGCGGGAGGGCCTACGAGCAGTACTTC
CDR3 protein: CASSAGGRAYEQYF

J gene: TRBJ1-2
clone size: NA
D gene: NA
V gene: TRBV11-2
CDR3 DNA: TGTGCCAGCAGCTCCTTGGGGCGGGATACTAACTATGGCTACACCTTC
CDR3 protein: CASSSLGRDTNYGYTF

J gene: TRBJ2-5
clone size: once
D gene: NA
V gene: TRBV30
CDR3 DNA: TGTGCCTGGAGTCCGGGGGATGGAGAGCAGTACTTC
CDR3 protein: CAWSPGDGEQYF

J gene: TRBJ1-5
clone size: NA
D gene: TRBD1
V gene: TRBV5-6
CDR3 DNA: TGTGCCAGCAGCTTAGGGGGCCACAATCAGCCCCAGCATTTT
CDR3 protein: CASSLGGHNQPQHF

J gene: TRBJ2-7
clone size: NA
D gene: TRBD1
V gene: TRBV29-1
CDR3 DNA: TGCAGCGTCGGGACAGGGCCCTACGAGCAGTACTTC
CDR3 protein: CSVGTGPYEQYF

J gene: TRBJ1-1
clone size: once
D gene: TRBD1
V gene: TRBV27
CDR3 DNA: TGTGCCAGCAGTTCATGGACAGGGTCGAACACTGAAGCTTTCTTT
CDR3 protein: CASSSWTGSNTEAFF

J gene: TRBJ2-7
clone size: NA
D gene: NA
V gene: TRBV4-1
CDR3 DNA: TGCGCCAGCAGCCCGTCGGCAGGCCAGTCTTCCTACGAGCAGTACTTC
CDR3 protein: CASSPSAGQSSYEQYF

J gene: TRBJ2-3
clone size: few
D gene: NA
V gene: TRBV28
CDR3 DNA: TGTGCCAGCAGTTTACTGGTACAGAAAGATACGCAGTATTTT
CDR3 protein: CASSLLVQKDTQYF

J gene: TRBJ2-1
clone size: NA
D gene: TRBD2
V gene: TRBV18
CDR3 DNA: TGTGCCAGCTCACCAAGCGGGAGAGGTTACAATGAGCAGTTCTTC
CDR3 protein: CASSPSGRGYNEQFF

J gene: TRBJ1-2
clone size: NA
D gene: NA
V gene: TRBV5-4
CDR3 DNA: TGTGCCAGCAGCTTGAAGGGTGGGCTCTCGGGGGACTATGGCTACACCTTC
CDR3 protein: CASSLKGGLSGDYGYTF

J gene: TRBJ1-4
clone size: NA
D gene: NA
V gene: TRBV7-9
CDR3 DNA: TGTGCCAGCAGCTTAGCTGGCAGGATGAATGAAAAACTGTTTTTT
CDR3 protein: CASSLAGRMNEKLFF

J gene: TRBJ2-7
clone size: few
D gene: NA
V gene: TRBV5-1
CDR3 DNA: TGCGCCAGCAGCTCCGGGACTCATTTCTACGAGCAGTACTTC
CDR3 protein: CASSSGTHFYEQYF

J gene: TRBJ2-1
clone size: once
D gene: TRBD2
V gene: TRBV5-1
CDR3 DNA: TGCGCCAGCAGCTTGGGGGTTAGCGGGGGGCAAAATGAGCAGTTCTTC
CDR3 protein: CASSLGVSGGQNEQFF

J gene: TRBJ1-2
clone size: few
D gene: NA
V gene: TRBV5-1
CDR3 DNA: TGCGCCAGCAGCACACAGGGAGAGGGCTACACCTTC
CDR3 protein: CASSTQGEGYTF

J gene: TRBJ2-2
clone size: many
D gene: NA
V gene: TRBV7-2
CDR3 DNA: TGTGCCAGCAGCTTCGGGGAGGCCGGGGAGCTGTTTTTT
CDR3 protein: CASSFGEAGELFF

J gene: TRBJ1-2
clone size: NA
D gene: TRBD1
V gene: TRBV25-1
CDR3 DNA: TGTGCCAGCAGTCTCCGGGACAGAGGGTATGGCTACACCTTC
CDR3 protein: CASSLRDRGYGYTF

J gene: TRBJ1-2
clone size: NA
D gene: TRBD1
V gene: TRBV7-9
CDR3 DNA: TGTGCCAGCAGCTTAGTGGACAGGGCGTTGGATGGCTACACCTTC
CDR3 protein: CASSLVDRALDGYTF

J gene: TRBJ2-7
clone size: NA
D gene: TRBD1
V gene: TRBV10-3
CDR3 DNA: TGTGCCACGACAGGGGGCGGCTACGAGCAGTACTTC
CDR3 protein: CATTGGGYEQYF

J gene: TRBJ1-5
clone size: NA
D gene: NA
V gene: TRBV27
CDR3 DNA: TGTGCCAGCAGTTTCGGCGCGGACAATCAGCCCCAGCATTTT
CDR3 protein: CASSFGADNQPQHF

J gene: TRBJ2-7
clone size: NA
D gene: NA
V gene: TRBV28
CDR3 DNA: TGTGCCAGCAGTCCAGGTTCTCTCAATGCCTACGAGCAGTACTTC
CDR3 protein: CASSPGSLNAYEQYF

J gene: TRBJ2-3
clone size: once
D gene: TRBD2
V gene: TRBV2
CDR3 DNA: TGTGCCAGCTCCTGGGGGGGATACACAGATACGCAGTATTTT
CDR3 protein: CASSWGGYTDTQYF

J gene: TRBJ1-1
clone size: NA
D gene: NA
V gene: TRBV6-4
CDR3 DNA: TGTGCCAGCAGTGAAATCACCGGGAACACTGAAGCTTTCTTT
CDR3 protein: CASSEITGNTEAFF

J gene: TRBJ2-7
clone size: NA
D gene: TRBD1
V gene: TRBV5-1
CDR3 DNA: TGCGCCAGCAGCGCAGACAGGGGGTACGAGCAGTACTTC
CDR3 protein: CASSADRGYEQYF

J gene: TRBJ2-1
clone size: NA
D gene: TRBD2
V gene: TRBV19
CDR3 DNA: TGTGCCAGTAGTATAGTTTTGAGCGGGAGCTCCTACAATGAGCAGTTCTTC
CDR3 protein: CASSIVLSGSSYNEQFF

J gene: TRBJ2-3
clone size: NA
D gene: NA
V gene: TRBV9
CDR3 DNA: TGTGCCAGCAGCGTAGGCCAGGTCACAGATACGCAGTATTTT
CDR3 protein: CASSVGQVTDTQYF

J gene: TRBJ1-2
clone size: NA
D gene: TRBD1
V gene: TRBV9
CDR3 DNA: TGTGCCAGCAGCGTGACAGGGGCTAACTATGGCTACACCTTC
CDR3 protein: CASSVTGANYGYTF

J gene: TRBJ2-7
clone size: NA
D gene: NA
V gene: TRBV7-2
CDR3 DNA: TGTGCCACCCAGAACGGGGCCTACGAGCAGTACTTC
CDR3 protein: CATQNGAYEQYF

J gene: TRBJ1-2
clone size: NA
D gene: TRBD1
V gene: TRBV18
CDR3 DNA: TGTGCCAGCTCGCCAAACAAACCGGGACAGTTACACTATGGCTACACCTTC
CDR3 protein: CASSPNKPGQLHYGYTF

J gene: TRBJ2-1
clone size: once
D gene: NA
V gene: TRBV5-1
CDR3 DNA: TGCGCCAGCAGCCTGGTCGGGGAGCAGCTGTTCTTC
CDR3 protein: CASSLVGEQLFF

J gene: TRBJ2-7
clone size: NA
D gene: TRBD1
V gene: TRBV6-6
CDR3 DNA: TGTGCCAGCAGGGAAACTGGACAGGGCCACGAGCAGTACTTC
CDR3 protein: CASRETGQGHEQYF

J gene: TRBJ1-1
clone size: NA
D gene: NA
V gene: TRBV6-1
CDR3 DNA: TGTGCCAGCAGTGAATTCCCCCGGGACACATGGAACACTGAAGCTTTCTTT
CDR3 protein: CASSEFPRDTWNTEAFF

J gene: TRBJ2-3
clone size: NA
D gene: TRBD2
V gene: TRBV27
CDR3 DNA: TGTGCCAGCAGTTCGCCGGGGAGGGGAGCGGATACGCAGTATTTT
CDR3 protein: CASSSPGRGADTQYF

J gene: TRBJ1-2
clone size: NA
D gene: NA
V gene: TRBV6-6
CDR3 DNA: TGTGCCAGCAGTTACTCCACAGGGCATTTTAACTATGGCTACACCTTC
CDR3 protein: CASSYSTGHFNYGYTF

J gene: TRBJ2-7
clone size: once
D gene: TRBD2
V gene: TRBV27
CDR3 DNA: TGTGCCAGCAGTTCCTCAGGAAGGAGCGGGGGTACCTACGAGCAGTACTTC
CDR3 protein: CASSSSGRSGGTYEQYF

J gene: TRBJ1-2
clone size: NA
D gene: NA
V gene: TRBV7-9
CDR3 DNA: TGTGCCAGCAGCTTAGCGAGGGTACGGGATGGCTACACCTTC
CDR3 protein: CASSLARVRDGYTF